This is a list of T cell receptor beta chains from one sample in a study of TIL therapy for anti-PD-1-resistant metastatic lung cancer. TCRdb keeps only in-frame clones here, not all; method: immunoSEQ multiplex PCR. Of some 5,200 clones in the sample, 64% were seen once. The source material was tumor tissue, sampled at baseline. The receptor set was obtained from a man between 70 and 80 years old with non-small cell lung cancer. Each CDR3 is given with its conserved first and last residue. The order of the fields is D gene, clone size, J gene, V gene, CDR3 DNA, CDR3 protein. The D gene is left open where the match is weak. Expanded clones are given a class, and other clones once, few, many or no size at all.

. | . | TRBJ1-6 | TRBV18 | TGTGCCAGCTCGCGGGACGGGGAGAATTCACCCCTCCACTTT | CASSRDGENSPLHF
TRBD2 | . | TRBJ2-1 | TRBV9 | TGTGCCAGCAGCGTCCGGGAAATTGGGACTAGGAGCTCCTACAATGAGCAGTTCTTC | CASSVREIGTRSSYNEQFF
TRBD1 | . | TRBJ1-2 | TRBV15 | TGTGCCACCAGCAGAAGGACAGGAGCATATGGCTACACCTTC | CATSRRTGAYGYTF
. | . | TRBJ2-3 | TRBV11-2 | TGTGCCAGCCGGACCGGAGATACGCAGTATTTT | CASRTGDTQYF
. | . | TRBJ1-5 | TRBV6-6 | TGTGCCAGCAGTTACTCCCTTAATCAGCCCCAGCATTTT | CASSYSLNQPQHF
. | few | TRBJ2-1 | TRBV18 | TGTGCCAGCTCACCACCTGAGGGTCAGGGAGGCGATGAGCAGTTCTTC | CASSPPEGQGGDEQFF
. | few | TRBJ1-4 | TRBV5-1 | TGCGCCAGCAGCTTAGGAGGGGCCGAAAAACTGTTTTTT | CASSLGGAEKLFF
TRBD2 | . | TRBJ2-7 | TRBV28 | TGTGCCAGCAGTCGGACTAGCGGGTACGAGCAGTACTTC | CASSRTSGYEQYF
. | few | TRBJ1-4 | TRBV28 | TGTGCCAGCAGTGTGACCCGGCGAAATGAAAAACTGTTTTTT | CASSVTRRNEKLFF
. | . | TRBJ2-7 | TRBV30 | TGTGCCTGGAGTGGGAGGGTGGACGAGCAGTACTTC | CAWSGRVDEQYF
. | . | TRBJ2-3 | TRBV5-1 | TGCGCCAGCAGCCCCGGGACTAGCACAGATACGCAGTATTTT | CASSPGTSTDTQYF
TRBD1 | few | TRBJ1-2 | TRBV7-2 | TGTGCCAGCAGCTTTACAGGGGGCCTAAGTGGCTACACCTTC | CASSFTGGLSGYTF
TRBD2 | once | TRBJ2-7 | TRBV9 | TGTGCCAGCAGCGCGAGAGATGGGCGGGAGAATGGCGAGCAGTACTTC | CASSARDGRENGEQYF
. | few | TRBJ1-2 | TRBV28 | TGTGCCACCTCACAGGAAAGGGATGGCTACACCTTC | CATSQERDGYTF
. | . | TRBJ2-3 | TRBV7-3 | TGTGCCAGCAGCTTCCGGGGGCGCGGTACCGGCACAGATACGCAGTATTTT | CASSFRGRGTGTDTQYF
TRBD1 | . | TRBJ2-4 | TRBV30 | TGTGCCTGGAGTGTCGTGGGACAGGGGATGGCCAAAAACATTCAGTACTTC | CAWSVVGQGMAKNIQYF
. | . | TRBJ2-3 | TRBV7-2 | TGTGCCAGCAGCTTACGTAGAGCAGATACGCAGTATTTT | CASSLRRADTQYF
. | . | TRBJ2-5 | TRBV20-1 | TGCAGTGCGACCGCGCAGACCCAGTACTTC | CSATAQTQYF